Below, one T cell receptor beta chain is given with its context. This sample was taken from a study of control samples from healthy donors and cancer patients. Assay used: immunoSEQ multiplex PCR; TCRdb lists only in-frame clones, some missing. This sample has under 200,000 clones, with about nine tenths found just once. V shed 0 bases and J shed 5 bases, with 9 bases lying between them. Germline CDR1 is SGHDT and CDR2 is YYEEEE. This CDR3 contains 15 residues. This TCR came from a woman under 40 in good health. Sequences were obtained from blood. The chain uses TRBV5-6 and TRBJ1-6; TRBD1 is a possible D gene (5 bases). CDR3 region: CASSLGGRNNSPLHF. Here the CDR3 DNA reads TGTGCCAGCAGCTTGGGGGGCAGGAATAATTCACCCCTCCACTTT.